The present T cell receptor (beta chain) was sequenced within a study of blood T cell repertoires in COVID-19. Across the whole study: Researchers got acute and convalescent COVID-19 samples from the United States, Italy and Spain.

Trimming removed 5 bases from V and 0 bases from J; junction bases left unmatched: 10. CDR3 length equals 18 residues. Germline V gene sequence: CDR1 MNHEY, CDR2 SMNVEV (reference sequence). Here immunoSEQ multiplex PCR was the method, and the copy in TCRdb shows in-frame clones only, minus some. The data show over 600,000 clones, more than 80% seen once. The TCR originated in a woman in her late teens or twenties with acute or convalescent COVID-19. The chain employs TRBV27 and TRBJ2-6; 7 bases are shared with TRBD2. Source material: peripheral blood. CDR3 sequence reads: CASSPRVGGSSGANVLTF. CDR3 DNA sequence: TGTGCCAGCAGTCCGCGGGTTGGCGGGAGCTCTGGGGCCAACGTCCTGACTTTC.